One and the same sample provided the 3 T cell receptor beta chains below, sequenced in a study of T cell changes during pregnancy in multiple sclerosis. Profiling relied on immunoSEQ multiplex PCR, and the TCRdb table lists in-frame clones only, not all of them. The table shows about 120,000 clones, with roughly 92% occurring only once. This specimen consisted of peripheral blood, obtained before pregnancy. These receptors were collected from a female donor with multiple sclerosis, enrolled in a pregnancy study.

V is TRBV7-9 and J is TRBJ1-1; 8 bases fit TRBD1. Germline V CDR1 and CDR2: SEHNR, FQNEAQ (reference sequence). This CDR3 has 14 amino acids. Losses at the gene ends were 5 bases for V and 5 bases for J; bases not matched to a gene: 7. The CDR3 nucleotides are TGTGCCAGCAGCGCGGACAGGGATCGGACTGAAGCTTTCTTT. Translating gives CASSADRDRTEAFF.

V and J are TRBV7-8 and TRBJ2-7; 9 bases map to TRBD1. The CDR3 spans 14 residues. After removal of 6 bases from V and 2 bases from J, the junction contained 5 bases not matched to a gene. CDR1 SGHVS and CDR2 FQNEAQ come from the germline V gene. This chain's CDR3 is CASRRDRAAYEQYF. The CDR3 DNA reads as TGTGCCAGCAGGCGGGACAGGGCTGCCTACGAGCAGTACTTC.

The V and J genes are TRBV9 and TRBJ1-4, with D perhaps matching TRBD1 (5 bases). Deletions cut 4 bases from V and 7 bases from J, with 17 bases between. The CDR3 contains 15 residues. Germline V CDR1 and CDR2: SGDLS, YYNGEE. The CDR3 loop is CASSPQGAYGEKLFF. The CDR3 nucleotides are TGTGCCAGCAGCCCCCAAGGGGCGTATGGTGAAAAACTGTTTTTT.